The 20 T cell receptor beta chains below come from one sample, sequenced in a study of PD-1 blockade in classical Hodgkin lymphoma. Patients all relapsed after autologous stem cell transplantation, and there was variation in brentuximab vedotin exposure. The data were produced by immunoSEQ multiplex PCR, yet TCRdb's version contains in-frame clones alone and is incomplete. The sample includes 72,000 or so clones, just over 90% of them seen just once. The sample consisted of peripheral blood mononuclear cells (PBMCs), taken at baseline. Receptors originate from a human donor with classical Hodgkin lymphoma.

The chain is built from TRBV6-4 and TRBJ2-7; D remains unclear. This CDR3 spans 19 amino acids. In germline, CDR1 is MRHNA, CDR2 SNTAGT. Trimming stripped 7 bases from V and 3 bases from J, with 31 bases between. Here the CDR3 reads CASKVGFQENGLLGYEQYF. The CDR3 DNA sequence: TGTGCCAGCAAGGTGGGGTTCCAAGAGAATGGGCTATTGGGCTACGAGCAGTACTTC.

CDR3 DNA: TGCGCCAGCAGCTGGACAGGGGTAGGCAATGAGCAGTTCTTC. It translates to CASSWTGVGNEQFF. The chain combines TRBV4-1 with TRBJ2-1; TRBD1 matches 9 bases. V lost 5 bases to trimming and J lost 6 bases; unmatched junction nucleotides: 5. CDR3 length: 14 amino acids. Looked up from germline, CDR1 is MGHRA and CDR2 is YSYEKL.

This clone was observed once. The chain uses TRBV5-1 and TRBJ1-2; 9 positions agree with TRBD1. The CDR3 is 15 residues long. With 8 bases clipped from V and 8 bases from J, the junction kept 16 bases outside the gene matches. Looked up from germline, CDR1 is SGHRS and CDR2 is YFSETQ. Here the CDR3 reads CASRGFDTGGEGYTF. CDR3 DNA sequence: TGCGCCAGTCGTGGCTTTGATACAGGGGGCGAAGGCTACACCTTC.

The V and J genes are TRBV7-9 and TRBJ2-1; 13 bases align to TRBD2. Germline lookup yields CDR1 SEHNR and CDR2 FQNEAQ (reference sequence). Losses at the gene ends were 8 bases for V and 5 bases for J; bases not matched to a gene: 3. The CDR3 extends over 14 amino acids. The CDR3 loop reads CASAGTSGDNEQFF. CDR3 DNA sequence: TGTGCCAGCGCCGGGACTAGCGGGGACAATGAGCAGTTCTTC.

DNA for the CDR3: TGTGCCAGCAGCCCAATAAGGGACAGGGTTGACACTGAAGCTTTCTTT. Translating gives CASSPIRDRVDTEAFF. This chain links TRBV7-9 with TRBJ1-1, with 9 bases identical to TRBD1. The CDR3 loop spans 16 amino acids. Germline CDR1 SEHNR, CDR2 FQNEAQ (reference sequence). V was pared by 5 bases and J by 3 bases, with 10 bases of the junction left unmatched.

This clone has a single count. The rearrangement uses TRBV6-1 and TRBJ2-3; D might be TRBD2 (7 bases). Germline V gene data show CDR1 as MNHNS and CDR2 as SASEGT. The CDR3 sequence is 16 residues long. Trimming left V 2 bases short and J 6 bases short, with 18 bases between. CDR3: CASSEMRGGVMDTQYF. Here the CDR3 DNA reads TGTGCCAGCAGTGAAATGAGGGGGGGCGTTATGGATACGCAGTATTTT.

The J gene is TRBJ1-2, the V gene TRBV29-1; TRBD1 matches 8 bases. The V gene's germline CDR1 is SQVTM and CDR2 ANQGSEA. CDR3 length equals 14 residues. After removal of 2 bases from V and 8 bases from J, the junction contained 10 bases not matched to a gene. The chain's CDR3 is CSVEIGQGAGGYTF. CDR3 nucleotide sequence: TGCAGCGTTGAAATCGGACAGGGTGCGGGAGGCTACACCTTC.

The V gene is TRBV6-6, the J gene TRBJ2-1; 9 bases are a match to TRBD1. The CDR3 spans 15 residues. V lost 5 bases, J lost 7 bases, and 9 bases stayed unmatched. Germline V lookup: CDR1 MNHNY, CDR2 SVGAGI (reference sequence). CDR3 region: CASSDPGQGRNEQFF. The CDR3 DNA sequence: TGTGCCAGCAGTGATCCGGGACAGGGACGTAATGAGCAGTTCTTC.

The chain is built from TRBV7-3 and TRBJ1-4, with 10 bases matching TRBD1. Germline lookup yields CDR1 SGHTA and CDR2 FQGTGA. With 5 bases clipped from V and 0 bases from J, the junction kept 6 bases outside the gene matches. This CDR3 spans 17 amino acids. The DNA for the CDR3 is TGTGCCAGCAGCAATAGGACAGGGGGGTCAACTAATGAAAAACTGTTTTTT. Its protein is CASSNRTGGSTNEKLFF.

This clone was detected once. The chain links TRBV19 to TRBJ2-3; tentatively, D is TRBD1 (8 bases). This CDR3 comprises 16 residues. The germline gives CDR1 LNHDA, CDR2 SQIVND (reference sequence). The V end lost 3 bases, the J end lost 6 bases, and 19 bases lay between the germline ends. The DNA for the CDR3 is TGTGCCAGTAGTATCTGGGGCACAGGGGGGGTGGATACGCAGTATTTT. It codes for CASSIWGTGGVDTQYF.

This clone was counted a few times. The chain has TRBV6-1 and TRBJ2-7, with TRBD2 as a possible D gene (7 bases). The V gene lost 2 bases and the J gene lost 1 base, with 12 bases spanning the gap. The CDR3 sequence is 15 residues long. CDR1 MNHNS and CDR2 SASEGT come from the germline V gene. CDR3 sequence (DNA): TGTGCCAGCAGTGAACCGGGGGGCATATCCTACGAGCAGTACTTC. Translation: CASSEPGGISYEQYF.

J is TRBJ1-1 and V is TRBV2; 11 bases line up with TRBD1. CDR3 length: 14 residues. Trimming removed 7 bases from V and 3 bases from J; junction bases left unmatched: 4. Looked up from germline, CDR1 is SNHLY and CDR2 is FYNNEI. The CDR3 DNA sequence: TGTGCCAGCATGGACAGGGGGCGGGACACTGAAGCTTTCTTT. It specifies CASMDRGRDTEAFF.

This chain uses TRBV6-5 with TRBJ2-5; no clear D. Per germline, CDR1 MNHEY and CDR2 SVGAGI. Trimming left V 6 bases short and J 2 bases short, with 13 bases between. The CDR3 has 14 residues. The CDR3 spells CASSLMYGQETQYF. The CDR3 coding sequence is TGTGCCAGCAGCCTTATGTACGGGCAAGAGACCCAGTACTTC.

The genes are TRBV14 and TRBJ2-1; TRBD2 matches at 11 bases. CDR1 and CDR2 (germline): SGHDN, FVKESK. This CDR3 is 15 amino acids long. Germline trimming cut 4 bases from V and 10 bases from J; bases unmatched to any gene: 9. Written as DNA, the CDR3 is TGTGCCAGCAGCCCCCAGCTAGCGGGAGGTTCAGAGCAGTTCTTC. Translating gives CASSPQLAGGSEQFF.

V usage is TRBV19 and J usage is TRBJ2-7; D ambiguous. Trimming removed 3 bases from V and 6 bases from J, with 12 bases in between. The CDR3 contains 13 residues. Germline values: CDR1 LNHDA, CDR2 SQIVND (reference sequence). The CDR3 sequence: CASSILHGSEQYF. Here the CDR3 DNA reads TGTGCCAGTAGTATCCTCCATGGATCCGAGCAGTACTTC.

This clone was counted a single time. This chain uses TRBV7-3 with TRBJ2-1; D remains ambiguous. V lost 4 bases, J lost 10 bases, and 11 bases lay in between. The CDR3 loop spans 12 amino acids. Germline-derived CDR1 and CDR2 are SGHTA and FQGTGA. The CDR3 loop reads CASSSPGDEQFF. The CDR3 region has the DNA TGTGCCAGCAGCTCCCCCGGCGACGAGCAGTTCTTC.

The chain is built from TRBV19 and TRBJ1-5, with a tentative D call TRBD1 (6 bases). Per the germline V gene, CDR1 is LNHDA and CDR2 is SQIVND (reference sequence). This CDR3 comprises 14 residues. Deletions cut 6 bases from V and 0 bases from J, with 9 bases between. The DNA of the CDR3 is TGTGCCAGTAGCCGGACAGATAGCAATCAGCCCCAGCATTTT. Translation gives CASSRTDSNQPQHF.

The chain employs TRBV30 and TRBJ2-7; D is perhaps TRBD2 (5 bases). This CDR3 is 14 amino acids long. Germline V CDR1 and CDR2: GTSNPN, SVGIG (reference sequence). Trimming removed 5 bases at V and 5 bases at J, with 19 bases between. The CDR3: CAWRTGPYGDEQYF. DNA of the CDR3: TGTGCCTGGCGAACCGGGCCCTACGGGGACGAGCAGTACTTC.

The gene calls are TRBV6-5 and TRBJ1-6; D is unclear. V was cut by 7 bases and J by 6 bases, with 10 bases left in between. The CDR3 runs to 13 residues. Germline values: CDR1 MNHEY, CDR2 SVGAGI. CDR3 nucleotides: TGTGCCAGCAATCTTGGGTTTAATTCACCCCTCCACTTT. It codes for CASNLGFNSPLHF.

The chain recombines TRBV27 with TRBJ1-5; 7 bases map to TRBD1. V gave up 6 bases and J gave up 2 bases; unmatched junction bases: 7. Germline V gene data show CDR1 as MNHEY and CDR2 as SMNVEV (reference sequence). CDR3 size: 15 residues. CDR3 in amino acids: CASSPQGLGNQPQHF. CDR3 nucleotides: TGTGCCAGCAGCCCACAGGGGTTGGGCAATCAGCCCCAGCATTTT.